The 18 T cell receptor beta chains given below trace back to one sample, sequenced in a study of human T cells and chemical hapten exposure. Described time point: patch test 1, 2 weeks after DPC sensitization. The sample's treatment: therapeutic diphenylcyclopropenone sensitization with weekly scalp DPC. MiXCR, run by TCRdb on the RACE reads, gives a single entry per CDR3 protein. Among some 340,000 distinct CDR3 sequences listed, around 7% were seen once. The sample was whole blood, taken in connection with sensitization to the hapten diphenylcyclopropenone (DPC). The receptor source for this set is a woman younger than 30 with alopecia areata. Some clones in this sample may be carry-over from other donors' samples.

This clonotype has just a few counts. CDR3 sequence: CASSQGHEDEQYF. CDR3 coding DNA: TGCGCCAGCAGCCAAGGCCATGAAGACGAGCAGTACTTC. The genes are TRBV4-1 and TRBJ2-7; no clear D gene. Germline V lookup: CDR1 MGHRA, CDR2 YSYEKL. This CDR3 is built from 13 residues. The germline V and J ends were trimmed by 1 base and 5 bases, with 9 bases remaining between them.

This clonotype was counted many times. The genes are TRBV29-1 and TRBJ2-3, with 8 bases that match TRBD1. J lost 3 bases, V lost 7 bases, and 6 bases had no gene match. In germline, CDR1 is SQVTM, CDR2 ANQGSEA. The CDR3 is 13 residues long. CDR3 sequence: CSAARGRTDTQYF. CDR3 DNA sequence: TGCAGCGCTGCCAGGGGGCGGACAGATACGCAGTATTTT.

The table lists this clonotype with a few counts. V is TRBV6-5 and J is TRBJ2-1; 9 bases agree with TRBD1. This CDR3 is built from 15 residues. Per germline, CDR1 MNHEY and CDR2 SVGAGI. V was clipped by 6 bases and J by 6 bases; unmatched bases: 9. CDR3 region: CASRLWTGEFNEQFF. The DNA of the CDR3 is TGTGCCAGCAGGCTTTGGACAGGGGAATTCAATGAGCAGTTCTTC.

V is TRBV28 and J is TRBJ1-4; TRBD1 is a possible D gene (6 bases). Trimming pared 7 bases from V and 7 bases from J, leaving 16 bases between. The CDR3 covers 14 residues. Germline V gene data show CDR1 as MDHEN and CDR2 as SYDVKM. In DNA form, the CDR3 reads TGTGCCAGCACCCTCCTAGGGGGAGGTGAAAAACTGTTTTTT. Its translation: CASTLLGGGEKLFF.

The table lists this clonotype with many counts. The chain couples TRBV20-1 to TRBJ2-3; 10 nucleotides match TRBD2. CDR3 size: 13 residues. Germline assignment: CDR1 DFQATT and CDR2 SNEGSKA (reference sequence). V lost 7 bases to trimming and J lost 4 bases; unmatched junction nucleotides: 5. The CDR3 DNA is TGCAGTGGGGCTAGCGGGGGTGCAGATACGCAGTATTTT. It specifies CSGASGGADTQYF.

Many counts were recorded for this clonotype. This CDR3 reads CASSRPAGSSYNEQFF. CDR3 in DNA: TGTGCCAGCAGCCGCCCCGCGGGGAGCTCCTACAATGAGCAGTTCTTC. This chain connects TRBV7-9 to TRBJ2-1, with D possibly TRBD2 on 6 matching bases. Germline V gene sequence: CDR1 SEHNR, CDR2 FQNEAQ (reference sequence). With 5 bases removed from V and 0 bases from J, the gap between germline ends came to 14 bases. The CDR3 extends over 16 amino acids. The entire variable domain, with the rest obtained from reference TRBV7-9 and TRBJ2-1, is as follows: DTGVSQNPRHKITKRGQNVTFRCDPISEHNRLYWYRQTLGQGPEFLTYFQNEAQLEKSRLLSDRFSAERPKGSFSTLEIQRTEQGDSAMYLCASSRPAGSSYNEQFFGPGTRLTVL.

This clonotype was detected only a few times. The rearrangement links TRBV20-1 to TRBJ1-1; perhaps TRBD1 as D (5 bases). Germline V gene sequence: CDR1 DFQATT, CDR2 SNEGSKA (reference sequence). The germline V and J ends were trimmed by 0 bases and 7 bases, with 9 bases remaining between them. The CDR3 consists of 12 residues. The CDR3 here is CSARDRGNEAFF. Written as DNA, the CDR3 is TGCAGTGCTAGAGATCGGGGGAATGAAGCTTTCTTT.

The table lists this clonotype with many counts. This chain links TRBV4-3 with TRBJ1-5; D not resolved. The CDR3 length is 14 residues. Germline V lookup: CDR1 LGHNA, CDR2 YSLEER. V was cut by 3 bases and J by 3 bases, with 9 bases left in between. DNA for the CDR3: TGCGCCAGCAGCCAGGACGGCCTCAATCAGCCCCAGCATTTT. Its protein is CASSQDGLNQPQHF.

This clonotype was detected many times. The chain links TRBV10-3 to TRBJ2-3; D remains unclear. Trimming took 0 bases from V and 6 from J, leaving 13 bases between them. The CDR3 runs 15 residues. CDR1 is ENHRY and CDR2 is SYGVKD in the germline V gene. The CDR3 here is CAISESLDPLDTQYF. CDR3 coding DNA: TGTGCCATCAGTGAGTCATTGGACCCTTTGGATACGCAGTATTTT.

In its sample, this clonotype was seen many times. J is TRBJ2-3 and V is TRBV7-2; D not resolved. Germline V gene sequence: CDR1 SGHTA, CDR2 FQGNSA. There are 14 residues in the CDR3. V lost 1 base, J lost 1 base, and 6 bases lay in between. This CDR3 is CASSLVQGTDTQYF. In nucleotides, the CDR3 is TGTGCCAGCAGCTTAGTGCAGGGCACAGATACGCAGTATTTT.

This clonotype has just a few counts. The V call is TRBV6-2 or TRBV6-3, the J call TRBJ1-5; D gene uncertain. Germline V gives CDR1 MNHEY, CDR2 SVGEGT. The CDR3 totals 12 residues. The V end was cut by 2 bases, the J end by 5 bases, with 4 bases between. Here the CDR3 DNA reads TGTGCCAGCAGTTACAGCTATCAGCCCCAGCATTTT. Encoded protein: CASSYSYQPQHF.

This clonotype was detected only a few times. The chain carries TRBV20-1 and TRBJ1-5; D unclear. Germline-derived CDR1 and CDR2 are DFQATT and SNEGSKA (reference sequence). V was clipped by 3 bases and J by 1 base, with 10 bases between them. The CDR3 spans 14 residues. CDR3 residues: CSASRVVSNQPQHF. DNA for the CDR3: TGCAGTGCTAGTCGGGTTGTAAGCAATCAGCCCCAGCATTTT.

This clonotype was counted many times. The CDR3 sequence: CASSLDRETQYF. The DNA for the CDR3 is TGTGCCAGCAGTTTGGACAGGGAGACCCAGTACTTC. The chain recombines TRBV7-2 with TRBJ2-5; 7 nucleotides align to TRBD1. CDR1 is SGHTA and CDR2 is FQGNSA in the germline V gene. J gave up 5 bases and V 6 bases, and 3 bases lay outside the gene matches. CDR3 length equals 12 residues.

This chain joins TRBV7-9 and TRBJ1-5; no definite D call. CDR1 and CDR2 from the germline V gene are SEHNR and FQNEAQ (reference sequence). V was cut by 5 bases and J by 6 bases, with 14 bases left in between. This CDR3 has 14 residues. The CDR3 DNA is TGTGCCAGCAGCCAGGACCAGCAAGGTCAGCCCCAGCATTTT. It specifies CASSQDQQGQPQHF. Complete variable domain (other parts from reference TRBV7-9 and TRBJ1-5): DTGVSQNPRHKITKRGQNVTFRCDPISEHNRLYWYRQTLGQGPEFLTYFQNEAQLEKSRLLSDRFSAERPKGSFSTLEIQRTEQGDSAMYLCASSQDQQGQPQHFGDGTRLSIL.

In this sample, this clonotype turned up a few times. The rearrangement links TRBV6-2 or TRBV6-3 to TRBJ1-2; unclear D gene. From germline, CDR1 is MNHEY and CDR2 SVGEGT. The CDR3 spans 14 residues. V lost 6 bases, J lost 6 bases, and 17 bases lay in between. CDR3 sequence (DNA): TGTGCCAGCAGCCGGGCCCTTTCCGGGGATGGCTACACCTTC. Translated: CASSRALSGDGYTF.

This clonotype was detected ten times or more. V is TRBV12-3 or TRBV12-4 and J is TRBJ2-1; 14 bases fit TRBD2. V trimming: 5 bases; J trimming: 4 bases; junction bases outside the gene matches: 4. This CDR3 is 16 amino acids long. The CDR3 protein is CASSPGTSGGYNEQFF. The CDR3 DNA sequence: TGTGCCAGCAGTCCCGGGACTAGCGGGGGTTACAATGAGCAGTTCTTC.

This chain links TRBV20-1 with TRBJ1-2; D is ambiguous. V was shortened by 3 bases and J by 8 bases, with 19 bases between the two germline ends. The germline gives CDR1 DFQATT, CDR2 SNEGSKA (reference sequence). CDR3 length equals 14 residues. CDR3 bases: TGCAGTGCTAGCGAGACAACACGTTCTGCGGGCTACACCTTC. Protein product: CSASETTRSAGYTF.

Concerning this clonotype itself: Germline and junction disagree at one end, which may indicate a read error. The V and J genes are TRBV18 and TRBJ1-4; no definite D call. The CDR3 has 13 amino acids. Germline V gene data show CDR1 as KGHSH and CDR2 as LQKENI. The CDR3 sequence is CASTPATNEKLFF. The CDR3 DNA reads TGTGCCAGCACACCCGCAACTAATGAAAAACTGTTTTTT.